Reported below is one T cell receptor beta chain. Its antigen is not known. Trimming took 1 base from V and 0 from J, leaving 10 bases between them. CDR3 length: 16 amino acids. Germline-derived CDR1 and CDR2 are SGHDT and YYEEEE. Libraries were prepared by immunoSEQ multiplex PCR; TCRdb keeps only in-frame clonotypes and omits some of them. The repertoire consists of about 25,000 clones, with about three fifths occurring once and the leading ten covering approximately 23%. As to treatment: treatment-naive control, cytoreductive nephrectomy. The patient's renal cell carcinoma had clear cell pathology. The data derive from a study of radiation and T cells in renal cell carcinoma. Study-wide results and caveats: Compared with controls, irradiated tumors had more, larger dominant CDR3 motifs. Irradiated tumors had higher TCR clonality than control tumors.

Sample: tumor tissue, taken from a patient whose treatment was nephrectomy without radiotherapy. This chain uses TRBV5-6 with TRBJ1-4, with D uncertain. This clonotype was obtained from a man in his forties with renal cell carcinoma. The CDR3 protein is CASSLSAGATNEKLFF. The CDR3 bases are TGTGCCAGCAGCTTGAGTGCCGGAGCAACTAATGAAAAACTGTTTTTT.